This T cell receptor beta chain was sequenced in a study of T cell repertoires in cytomegalovirus infection. Whole-study context: CMV epitopes used comprised recently identified HLA-C-restricted ones and well-studied HLA-B-restricted ones. In public TCR beta signatures, there were indications of both CMV infection and matching HLA type.

TCRdb re-analysed the reads in MiXCR, keeping a single row per CDR3 protein. The sample holds around 71,000 distinct CDR3 sequences, 35% to 45% seen once. The germline CDR1 and CDR2 sequences are MDHEN and SYDVKM. The CDR3 consists of 17 residues. V lost 5 bases to trimming and J lost 5 bases; unmatched junction nucleotides: 12. This clonotype was seen a single time. Its target is unknown. The specimen comprised CD8+ T cells from cultured PBMCs, sampled from culture after CMV antigen stimulation. This clonotype was obtained from a human donor in good health (CMV status not recorded). Some clones in this sample may be carry-over from other donors' samples. The genes are TRBV28 and TRBJ1-2, with TRBD1 matching 12 bases. The chain's CDR3 is CASSPPGTGGSYYGYTF. CDR3 sequence (DNA): TGTGCCAGCAGTCCCCCCGGGACAGGGGGCAGCTATTATGGCTACACCTTC.